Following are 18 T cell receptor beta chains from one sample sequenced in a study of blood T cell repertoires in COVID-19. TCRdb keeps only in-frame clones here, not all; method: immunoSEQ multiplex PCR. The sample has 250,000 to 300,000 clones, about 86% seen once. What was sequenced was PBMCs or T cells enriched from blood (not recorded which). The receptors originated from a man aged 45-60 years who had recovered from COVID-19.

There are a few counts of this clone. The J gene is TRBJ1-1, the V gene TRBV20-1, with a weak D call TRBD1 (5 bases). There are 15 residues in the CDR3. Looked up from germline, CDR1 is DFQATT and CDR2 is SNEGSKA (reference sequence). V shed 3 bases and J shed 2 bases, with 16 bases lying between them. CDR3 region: CSASQGLTLNTEAFF. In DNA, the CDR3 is TGCAGTGCTAGTCAGGGCCTGACCTTAAACACTGAAGCTTTCTTT.

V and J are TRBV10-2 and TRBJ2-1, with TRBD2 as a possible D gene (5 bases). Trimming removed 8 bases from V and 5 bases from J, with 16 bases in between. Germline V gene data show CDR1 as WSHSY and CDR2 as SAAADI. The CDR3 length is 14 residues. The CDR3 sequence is CASRTPWTHNEQFF. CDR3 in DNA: TGCGCCAGCCGGACTCCTTGGACTCACAATGAGCAGTTCTTC.

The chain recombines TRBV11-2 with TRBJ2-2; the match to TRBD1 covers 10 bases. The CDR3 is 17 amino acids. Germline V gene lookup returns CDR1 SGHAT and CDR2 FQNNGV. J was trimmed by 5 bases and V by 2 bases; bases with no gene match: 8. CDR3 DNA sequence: TGTGCCAGCAGCTTACGGACAGGGGGTATGCTTACCGGGGAGCTGTTTTTT. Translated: CASSLRTGGMLTGELFF.

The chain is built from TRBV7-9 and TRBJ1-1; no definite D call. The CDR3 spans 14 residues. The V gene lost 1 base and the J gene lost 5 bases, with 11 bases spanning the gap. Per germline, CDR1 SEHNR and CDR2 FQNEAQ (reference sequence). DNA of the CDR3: TGTGCCAGCAGCTTAGTATCCCACAAGACTGAAGCTTTCTTT. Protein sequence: CASSLVSHKTEAFF.

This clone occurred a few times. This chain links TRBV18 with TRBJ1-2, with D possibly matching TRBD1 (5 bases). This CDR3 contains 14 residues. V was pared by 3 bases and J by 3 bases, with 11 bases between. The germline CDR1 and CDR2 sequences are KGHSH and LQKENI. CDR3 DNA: TGTGCCAGCTCACCGTCGGGGGACGACTATGGCTACACCTTC. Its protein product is CASSPSGDDYGYTF.

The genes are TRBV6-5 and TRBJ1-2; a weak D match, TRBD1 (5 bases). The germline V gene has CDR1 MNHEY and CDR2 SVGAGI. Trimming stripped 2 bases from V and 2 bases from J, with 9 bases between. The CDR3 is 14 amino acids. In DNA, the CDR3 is TGTGCCAGCAGTTACCTGGGGGGAAACTATGGCTACACCTTC. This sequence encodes CASSYLGGNYGYTF.

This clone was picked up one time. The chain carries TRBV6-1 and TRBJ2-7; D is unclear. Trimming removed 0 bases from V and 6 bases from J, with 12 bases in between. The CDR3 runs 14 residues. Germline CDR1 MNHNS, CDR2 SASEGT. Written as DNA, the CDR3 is TGTGCCAGCAGTGAAGCCCCTGGTACACCCGAGCAGTACTTC. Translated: CASSEAPGTPEQYF.

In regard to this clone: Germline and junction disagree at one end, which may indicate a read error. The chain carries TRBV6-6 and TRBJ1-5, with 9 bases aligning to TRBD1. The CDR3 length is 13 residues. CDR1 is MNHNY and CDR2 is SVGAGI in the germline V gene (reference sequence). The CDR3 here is CASSYQPGQGLFF. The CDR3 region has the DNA TGTGCCAGCAGTTACCAGCCGGGACAGGGCCTTTTCTTT.

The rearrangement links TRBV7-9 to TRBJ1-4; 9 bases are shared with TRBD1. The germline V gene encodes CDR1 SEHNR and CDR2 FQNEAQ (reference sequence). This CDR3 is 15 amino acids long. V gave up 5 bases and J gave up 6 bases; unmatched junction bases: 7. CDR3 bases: TGTGCCAGCAGCCCAGCGACAGGGGGACATGAAAAACTGTTTTTT. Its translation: CASSPATGGHEKLFF.

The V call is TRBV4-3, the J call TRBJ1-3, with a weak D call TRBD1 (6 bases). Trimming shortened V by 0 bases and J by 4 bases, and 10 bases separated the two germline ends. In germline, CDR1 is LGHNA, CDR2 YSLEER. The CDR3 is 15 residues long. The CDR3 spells CASSQEGGQGNTIYF. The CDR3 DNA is TGCGCCAGCAGCCAAGAGGGGGGGCAAGGAAACACCATATATTTT.

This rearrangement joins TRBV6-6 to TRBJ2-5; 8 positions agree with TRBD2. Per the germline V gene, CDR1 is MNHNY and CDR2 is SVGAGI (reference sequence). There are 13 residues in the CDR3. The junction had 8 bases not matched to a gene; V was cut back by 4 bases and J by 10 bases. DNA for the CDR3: TGTGCCAGCAGTTCAACGGGGGGGCCGTTCCAGTACTTC. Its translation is CASSSTGGPFQYF.

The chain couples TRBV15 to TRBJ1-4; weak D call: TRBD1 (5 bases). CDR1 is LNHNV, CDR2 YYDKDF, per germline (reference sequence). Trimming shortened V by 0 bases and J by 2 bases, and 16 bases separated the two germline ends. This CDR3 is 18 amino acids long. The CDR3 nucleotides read TGTGCCACCAGCAGAGATTTGAACAGGCTGGTGACTAATGAAAAACTGTTTTTT. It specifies CATSRDLNRLVTNEKLFF.

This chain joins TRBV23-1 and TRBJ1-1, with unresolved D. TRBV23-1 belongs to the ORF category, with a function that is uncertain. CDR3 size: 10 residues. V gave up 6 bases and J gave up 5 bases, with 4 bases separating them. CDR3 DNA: TGCGCCAGCAGGAGGACTGAAGCTTTCTTT. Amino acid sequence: CASRRTEAFF.

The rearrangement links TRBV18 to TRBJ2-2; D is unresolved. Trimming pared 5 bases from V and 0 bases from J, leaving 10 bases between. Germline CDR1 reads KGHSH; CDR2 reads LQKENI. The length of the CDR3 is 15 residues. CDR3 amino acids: CASSSYSSNTGELFF. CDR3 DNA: TGTGCCAGCTCAAGTTACAGCTCGAACACCGGGGAGCTGTTTTTT.

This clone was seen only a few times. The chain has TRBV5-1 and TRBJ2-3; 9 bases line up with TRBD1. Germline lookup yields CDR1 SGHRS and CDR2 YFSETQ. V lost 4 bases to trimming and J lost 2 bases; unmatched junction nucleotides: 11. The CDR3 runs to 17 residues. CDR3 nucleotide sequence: TGCGCCAGCAGCCCCGGACAGGGGCGCACCTACACAGATACGCAGTATTTT. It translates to CASSPGQGRTYTDTQYF.

The chain's CDR3 is CASKRGNGNTIYF. Here the CDR3 DNA reads TGTGCCAGCAAAAGGGGGAACGGAAACACCATATATTTT. The genes are TRBV6-5 and TRBJ1-3; D might be TRBD1 (6 bases). Germline V CDR1 and CDR2: MNHEY, SVGAGI. Trimming cost V 7 bases and J 4 bases, with 11 bases left between them. The CDR3 is 13 residues long.

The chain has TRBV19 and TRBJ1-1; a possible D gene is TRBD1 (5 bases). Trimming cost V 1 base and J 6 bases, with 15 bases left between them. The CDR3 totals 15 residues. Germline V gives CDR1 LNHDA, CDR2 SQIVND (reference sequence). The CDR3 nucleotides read TGTGCCAGTAGTATAGGAGGAACAGGTCGCGCTGAAGCTTTCTTT. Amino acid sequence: CASSIGGTGRAEAFF.

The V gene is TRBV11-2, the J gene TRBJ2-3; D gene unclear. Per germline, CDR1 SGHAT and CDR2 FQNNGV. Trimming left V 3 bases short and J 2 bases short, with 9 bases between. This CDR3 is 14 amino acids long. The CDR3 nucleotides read TGTGCCAGCAGCTTTCAGCAGGTCACAGATACGCAGTATTTT. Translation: CASSFQQVTDTQYF.